This T cell receptor beta chain was documented in a study of metastatic and nonmetastatic thyroid tumors. About the study: Repertoire comparisons spanned blood and tumor or nodule tissue from malignant and benign thyroid patients. Regarding the study as a whole: Reported TCR beta diversity, measured in blood and tumor, was significantly higher for malignant thyroid tumors than for benign nodules.

All patients were treatment-naive before thyroid surgery. In the original analysis: To classify distant metastasis in papillary thyroid cancer, a model was built from CDR3 differences across clinicopathological groups. TCRdb re-clonotyped the PCR reads through MiXCR. These V and J calls rely on TCRdb rather than the paper's analysis. The sample carries about 20,000 clones, 22% recorded once. Sample share makes this clone medium-sized (0.01 to 0.1%). The target antigen is unknown. The CDR3 is made up of 16 amino acids. J gave up 0 bases and V 5 bases, and 5 bases lay outside the gene matches. In germline, CDR1 is SEHNR, CDR2 FQNEAQ (reference sequence).

Sequencing was performed on adjacent normal tissue. The clonotype comes from a female donor with papillary thyroid cancer or a benign thyroid nodule (not recorded which). Some clones in this sample may be carry-over from other donors' samples. V usage is TRBV7-9 and J usage is TRBJ2-7; 12 bases line up with TRBD2. The CDR3 DNA reads TGTGCCAGCAGCCCCCTAGCGGGAGGGAGCTCCTACGAGCAGTACTTC. It codes for CASSPLAGGSSYEQYF.